What follows are 29 T cell receptor beta chains derived from one specimen sequenced in a study of T-cell memory formation after mild COVID-19 (dated by TCRdb to 2020 to 2023). The library relied on 5' RACE. Sequencer: Illumina NovaSeq 6000. TCRdb reanalyzed the raw reads on its own, using fastp at Q25 for trimming and MiXCR for clone calling, and kept in-frame beta chains. Identical CDR3 protein sequences are pooled into one entry, listed with their most common genes and DNA. Across this sample there are hundreds of thousands of distinct CDR3 sequences, with roughly 20% seen only once. The ten largest clones take up about 12% of the sample. Input material: PBMCs or a T cell subset sorted from them (not recorded which). Receptors were obtained from an adult woman who had mild COVID-19 (a few samples of this study predate the infection). The sample titles of this study are shuffled in the database, so cell type and time point are left out; the donor was told from shared clones.

The chain joins TRBV27 to TRBJ2-7; perhaps TRBD1 as D (5 bases). The CDR3 runs to 15 residues. Trimming took off 2 bases at V and 5 bases at J, with 16 bases between the two ends. Germline lookup yields CDR1 MNHEY and CDR2 SMNVEV (reference sequence). CDR3: CASSLRGFGKDEQYF. The CDR3 DNA reads TGTGCCAGCAGTTTAAGGGGCTTTGGTAAGGACGAGCAGTACTTC.

This clonotype appeared a few times. This chain connects TRBV20-1 to TRBJ2-7, with 15 bases aligning to TRBD2. The germline gives CDR1 DFQATT, CDR2 SNEGSKA (reference sequence). The trim removed 3 bases at V and 0 bases at J, leaving 6 bases unmatched. This CDR3 is built from 17 residues. The CDR3 DNA follows: TGCAGTGCTAGGGGGACTAGCGGGAGGCAGAGCTCCTACGAGCAGTACTTC. Amino acids: CSARGTSGRQSSYEQYF.

The sample holds a few counts of this clonotype. The rearrangement links TRBV11-3 to TRBJ2-1; D gene uncertain. CDR1 and CDR2 from the germline V gene are SGHNT and YENEEA. The V gene lost 2 bases and the J gene lost 9 bases, with 11 bases spanning the gap. This CDR3 is built from 13 residues. The CDR3 reads CASSLRPRPEQFF. CDR3 nucleotide sequence: TGTGCCAGCAGCTTACGTCCAAGACCTGAGCAGTTCTTC. The whole variable domain, remainder taken from reference TRBV11-3 and TRBJ2-1, is EAGVVQSPRYKIIEKKQPVAFWCNPISGHNTLYWYLQNLGQGPELLIRYENEEAVDDSQLPKDRFSAERLKGVDSTLKIQPAELGDSAVYLCASSLRPRPEQFFGPGTRLTVL.

The V call is TRBV11-2, the J call TRBJ2-1; D is undetermined. The germline CDR1 and CDR2 sequences are SGHAT and FQNNGV. Trimming cost V 5 bases and J 10 bases, with 9 bases left between them. The CDR3 sequence is 11 residues long. CDR3 nucleotides: TGTGCCAGCAGCGAGATAATAGAGCAGTTCTTC. The encoded protein is CASSEIIEQFF.

V usage is TRBV7-9 and J usage is TRBJ2-3; a weak D match, TRBD1 (5 bases). The CDR3 totals 14 residues. Germline CDR1 reads SEHNR; CDR2 reads FQNEAQ (reference sequence). V lost 2 bases, J lost 5 bases, and 11 bases lay in between. The chain's CDR3 is CASSLLPGKDTQYF. CDR3 sequence (DNA): TGTGCCAGCAGCTTACTACCAGGGAAAGATACGCAGTATTTT.

There are a few counts of this clonotype. V and J are TRBV9 and TRBJ2-2, with TRBD2 identical over 11 bases. This CDR3 is 15 amino acids long. Germline trimming cut 8 bases from V and 0 bases from J; bases unmatched to any gene: 3. Per the germline V gene, CDR1 is SGDLS and CDR2 is YYNGEE. CDR3 amino acids: CASASGRTNTGELFF. The CDR3 DNA reads TGTGCCAGTGCTAGCGGGAGGACGAACACCGGGGAGCTGTTTTTT. The entire variable domain, with the rest obtained from reference TRBV9 and TRBJ2-2, is as follows: DSGVTQTPKHLITATGQRVTLRCSPRSGDLSVYWYQQSLDQGLQFLIQYYNGEERAKGNILERFSAQQFPDLHSELNLSSLELGDSALYFCASASGRTNTGELFFGEGSRLTVL.

This clonotype showed up many times. The rearrangement joins TRBV5-1 to TRBJ1-1; 8 bases align to TRBD1. The germline V gene has CDR1 SGHRS and CDR2 YFSETQ. The CDR3 is 15 amino acids. Trimming cost V 0 bases and J 1 base; bases outside gene matches: 2. DNA for the CDR3: TGCGCCAGCAGCTTGGACGGACAGGGGAACACTGAAGCTTTCTTT. Its protein is CASSLDGQGNTEAFF.

This clonotype was seen a few times. The J gene is TRBJ2-1, the V gene TRBV14; the D is unclear. The V gene's germline CDR1 is SGHDN and CDR2 FVKESK. The length of the CDR3 is 11 residues. V was shortened by 2 bases and J by 8 bases, with 4 bases between the two germline ends. CDR3 in amino acids: CASSQSYEQFF. Written as DNA, the CDR3 is TGTGCCAGCAGCCAAAGCTATGAGCAGTTCTTC.

The CDR3 DNA is TGTGCCATCAGTGAGAGCGTAGCGGGGGTTTCCTACAATGAGCAGTTCTTC. Translated, it gives CAISESVAGVSYNEQFF. The V call is TRBV10-3, the J call TRBJ2-1; 9 positions agree with TRBD2. This CDR3 has 17 amino acids. Germline CDR1 reads ENHRY; CDR2 reads SYGVKD. The trim removed 2 bases at V and 1 base at J, leaving 6 bases unmatched.

In its sample, this clonotype was seen a few times. The chain employs TRBV20-1 and TRBJ2-1, with D unresolved. Trimming stripped 2 bases from V and 2 bases from J, with 16 bases between. The CDR3 runs to 16 residues. Germline-derived CDR1 and CDR2 are DFQATT and SNEGSKA (reference sequence). CDR3 residues: CSARPYSASTYNEQFF. CDR3 in DNA: TGCAGTGCTAGACCTTACTCCGCGAGTACCTACAATGAGCAGTTCTTC.

This rearrangement joins TRBV7-9 to TRBJ2-2; D unclear. The V gene's germline CDR1 is SEHNR and CDR2 FQNEAQ (reference sequence). This CDR3 spans 15 amino acids. V lost 1 base and J 4 bases, leaving 10 bases between the germline ends. CDR3 DNA: TGTGCCAGCAGCTTAGACGTCGTGGGCACCGGGGAGCTGTTTTTT. As protein: CASSLDVVGTGELFF. The full variable domain, its missing parts supplied by reference TRBV7-9 and TRBJ2-2, is DTGVSQNPRHKITKRGQNVTFRCDPISEHNRLYWYRQTLGQGPEFLTYFQNEAQLEKSRLLSDRFSAERPKGSFSTLEIQRTEQGDSAMYLCASSLDVVGTGELFFGEGSRLTVL.

In this sample, this clonotype turned up a few times. The genes are TRBV19 and TRBJ1-1; 11 nucleotides line up with TRBD1. This CDR3 spans 15 amino acids. V dropped 6 bases and J dropped 1; count of bases not matched to a gene: 4. Germline V gene sequence: CDR1 LNHDA, CDR2 SQIVND (reference sequence). The CDR3 loop reads CASRWGTGGNTEAFF. CDR3 DNA: TGTGCCAGTAGGTGGGGGACAGGGGGGAACACTGAAGCTTTCTTT.

The chain carries TRBV4-1 and TRBJ2-7; D uncertain. There are 14 residues in the CDR3. V was trimmed by 5 bases and J by 3 bases, leaving 14 bases between them. Germline assignment: CDR1 MGHRA and CDR2 YSYEKL. The CDR3: CASSNEARVYEQYF. The CDR3 DNA reads as TGCGCCAGCAGCAACGAGGCCCGGGTCTACGAGCAGTACTTC.

In its sample, this clonotype was seen a few times. This CDR3 is CASSSSDSQETQYF. The CDR3 DNA is TGTGCCAGCAGTTCCTCCGACAGCCAAGAGACCCAGTACTTC. The chain links TRBV6-5 to TRBJ2-5; D might be TRBD1 (5 bases). V lost 4 bases and J lost 1, with 10 bases in between. The CDR3 has 14 residues. Germline V gene lookup returns CDR1 MNHEY and CDR2 SVGAGI.

The rearrangement joins TRBV24-1 to TRBJ2-1; TRBD2 matches 10 bases. V lost 3 bases to trimming and J lost 10 bases; unmatched junction nucleotides: 5. Germline CDR1 KGHDR, CDR2 SFDVKD. This CDR3 contains 14 residues. The CDR3 loop reads CATSDPGTSAEQFF. The DNA for the CDR3 is TGTGCCACCAGTGATCCAGGGACTAGCGCAGAGCAGTTCTTC.

The rearrangement uses TRBV7-3 and TRBJ2-7; D possibly corresponds to TRBD2 (6 bases). Trimming removed 3 bases at V and 4 bases at J, with 10 bases between. The CDR3 is 13 amino acids. Germline lookup yields CDR1 SGHTA and CDR2 FQGTGA. The CDR3: CASSLNSGYEQYF. In nucleotides, the CDR3 is TGTGCCAGCAGCTTGAATAGCGGATACGAGCAGTACTTC.

This clonotype was picked up a small number of times. The chain has TRBV5-1 and TRBJ1-2; 8 positions agree with TRBD1. V trimming: 3 bases; J trimming: 8 bases; junction bases outside the gene matches: 6. The CDR3 contains 13 residues. CDR1 SGHRS and CDR2 YFSETQ come from the germline V gene. The CDR3 loop is CASSYTTGEGYTF. DNA for the CDR3: TGCGCCAGCAGCTACACGACAGGGGAAGGCTACACCTTC.

The chain has TRBV4-1 and TRBJ1-1, with a tentative D call TRBD1 (5 bases). The CDR3 contains 17 residues. Trimming took 4 bases from V and 3 from J, leaving 21 bases between them. Germline V gene data show CDR1 as MGHRA and CDR2 as YSYEKL. As DNA, the CDR3 is TGCGCCAGCAGCCCCCGGGGAGGGGCGGTCGGAGACACTGAAGCTTTCTTT. Protein: CASSPRGGAVGDTEAFF.

This clonotype has only a few counts. V gene TRBV7-2 combines with J gene TRBJ2-5, with TRBD2 matching 7 bases. Germline CDR1 SGHTA, CDR2 FQGNSA. V trimming: 2 bases; J trimming: 3 bases; junction bases outside the gene matches: 9. The CDR3 consists of 16 residues. The chain's CDR3 is CASSLLPSGIEETQYF. The CDR3 DNA is TGTGCCAGCAGCTTACTTCCTAGCGGCATTGAAGAGACCCAGTACTTC.

This clonotype was seen a handful of times. This sequence joins TRBV9 and TRBJ2-1, with D uncertain. The length of the CDR3 is 13 residues. The ends were cut back, 0 bases at V and 15 bases at J, with 16 bases in the middle. Germline V CDR1 and CDR2: SGDLS, YYNGEE. The DNA for the CDR3 is TGTGCCAGCAGCGTAGTTCCCACTCAAGCCCCGTTCTTC. Translating it yields CASSVVPTQAPFF.

The chain uses TRBV3-1 and TRBJ1-1; D is uncertain. The CDR3 spans 14 residues. Trimming left V 4 bases short and J 1 base short, with 10 bases between. Germline CDR1 is LGHDT and CDR2 is YNNKEL (reference sequence). The CDR3, as DNA: TGTGCCAGCAGCCCTCTCGGGCCGAACACTGAAGCTTTCTTT. It is translated as CASSPLGPNTEAFF.

V usage is TRBV3-1 and J usage is TRBJ2-5, with no clear D. The CDR3 totals 13 residues. From germline, CDR1 is LGHDT and CDR2 YNNKEL (reference sequence). V was clipped by 5 bases and J by 4 bases, with 11 bases between them. The CDR3 DNA follows: TGTGCCAGCAGCTCGTTTAAGGCAGAGACCCAGTACTTC. Its protein is CASSSFKAETQYF.

The chain couples TRBV6-6 to TRBJ2-7, with TRBD2 matching 7 bases. Germline lookup yields CDR1 MNHNY and CDR2 SVGAGI (reference sequence). The CDR3 runs to 12 residues. Trimming cost V 6 bases and J 3 bases; bases outside gene matches: 2. The CDR3 is CASSGGNYEQYF. The CDR3, as DNA: TGTGCCAGCAGCGGGGGGAACTACGAGCAGTACTTC.

This clonotype came up many times. The DNA of the CDR3 is TGTGCCAGCAGCTTATCTCTGGCAGCGGGGGACAATGAGCAGTTCTTC. Translating it yields CASSLSLAAGDNEQFF. This chain uses TRBV7-6 with TRBJ2-1; 8 positions match TRBD2. The CDR3 sequence is 16 residues long. V trimming: 2 bases; J trimming: 5 bases; junction bases outside the gene matches: 8. Germline V gives CDR1 SGHVS, CDR2 FNYEAQ.

This clonotype showed up just a few times. This rearrangement joins TRBV9 to TRBJ1-1; weak D call: TRBD1 (6 bases). The V gene's germline CDR1 is SGDLS and CDR2 YYNGEE. This CDR3 is 13 amino acids long. V was clipped by 0 bases and J by 4 bases, with 7 bases between them. CDR3 DNA: TGTGCCAGCAGCGTAGAGGGGGTCACTGAAGCTTTCTTT. It yields the protein CASSVEGVTEAFF.

The V call is TRBV6-1, the J call TRBJ1-4, with D tentatively TRBD1 (6 bases). Deletions cut 10 bases from V and 16 bases from J, with 25 bases between. The germline V gene has CDR1 MNHNS and CDR2 SASEGT. The CDR3 contains 13 residues. CDR3 sequence: CATRGSVTTKWFF. DNA of the CDR3: TGTGCCACCAGGGGTTCTGTGACAACAAAGTGGTTTTTT.

In its sample, this clonotype was seen a few times. The rearrangement joins TRBV2 to TRBJ2-1; D possibly corresponds to TRBD2 (5 bases). The CDR3 length is 16 residues. Germline V gene lookup returns CDR1 SNHLY and CDR2 FYNNEI. V shed 5 bases and J shed 0 bases, with 14 bases lying between them. The CDR3 DNA reads as TGTGCCAGCAGTCGAAATATAGCGTCCTCCTACAATGAGCAGTTCTTC. Translation gives CASSRNIASSYNEQFF.

This clonotype has more than one count but fewer than ten. The V and J genes are TRBV27 and TRBJ2-7; 8 positions match TRBD1. This CDR3 is built from 14 residues. V was clipped by 4 bases and J by 5 bases; unmatched bases: 7. Germline-derived CDR1 and CDR2 are MNHEY and SMNVEV (reference sequence). The CDR3 is CASSWRTGSHEQYF. CDR3 DNA sequence: TGTGCCAGCAGTTGGCGGACAGGGAGCCACGAGCAGTACTTC.

In this sample, this clonotype turned up a few times. V and J are TRBV15 and TRBJ2-7; D gene uncertain. Between the trimmed V and J ends, which lost 4 bases and 2 bases, there was a span of 6 bases. CDR3 length: 12 residues. Per germline, CDR1 LNHNV and CDR2 YYDKDF (reference sequence). CDR3 DNA sequence: TGTGCCACCAGCATGAATACCTACGAGCAGTACTTC. Encoded protein: CATSMNTYEQYF. Together with reference TRBV15 and TRBJ2-7, the CDR3 gives the full variable domain: DAMVIQNPRYQVTQFGKPVTLSCSQTLNHNVMYWYQQKSSQAPKLLFHYYDKDFNNEADTPDNFQSRRPNTSFCFLDIRSPGLGDTAMYLCATSMNTYEQYFGPGTRLTVT.